The 11 T cell receptor beta chains presented below share a single source sample, sequenced in a study of T-cell memory formation after mild COVID-19. TCRdb used MiXCR to reprocess the 5' RACE reads, holding one entry per CDR3 protein. In the table there are approximately 250,000 distinct CDR3 sequences, 16% of which are singletons. The sample was PBMCs or a T cell subset sorted from them (not recorded which). The receptor set was obtained from a man aged 18 to 35 who had mild COVID-19 (a few samples of this study predate the infection). Cell type and time point are not known.

This clonotype was recorded many times. This chain connects TRBV6-2 or TRBV6-3 to TRBJ1-5; D gene unclear. The CDR3 spans 13 residues. In germline, CDR1 is MNHEY, CDR2 SVGEGT. V was pared by 0 bases and J by 12 bases, with 12 bases between. This CDR3 is CASSYSEGSVQHF. CDR3 bases: TGTGCCAGCAGTTACTCGGAAGGGAGTGTCCAGCATTTT.

The chain uses TRBV10-3 and TRBJ2-1; TRBD2 matches at 7 bases. J was trimmed by 2 bases and V by 7 bases; bases with no gene match: 11. CDR1 is ENHRY and CDR2 is SYGVKD in the germline V gene. The CDR3 is made up of 16 amino acids. The CDR3 DNA reads TGTGCCATCACCGCGGGGGAGGGAACCACCTACAATGAGCAGTTCTTC. Protein sequence: CAITAGEGTTYNEQFF.

Only a few counts were recorded for this clonotype. The rearrangement uses TRBV20-1 and TRBJ1-1; D is possibly TRBD1 (6 bases). Deletions cut 7 bases from V and 1 base from J, with 16 bases between. CDR1 DFQATT and CDR2 SNEGSKA come from the germline V gene (reference sequence). The CDR3 is 14 amino acids. As DNA, the CDR3 is TGCAGTGGCAAGCCCAGGGGAGAGAACACTGAAGCTTTCTTT. It specifies CSGKPRGENTEAFF.

The chain couples TRBV9 to TRBJ2-6; a possible D gene is TRBD2 (6 bases). Germline values: CDR1 SGDLS, CDR2 YYNGEE. The CDR3 spans 16 residues. V dropped 3 bases and J dropped 4 bases, with 14 bases sitting between them. This CDR3 reads CASSDPEGLGANVLTF. The CDR3 bases are TGTGCCAGCAGCGACCCGGAGGGGTTGGGGGCCAACGTCCTGACTTTC.

This clonotype was seen only a few times. The chain is built from TRBV7-3 and TRBJ2-3; no firm D call. The CDR3 runs 15 residues. Germline V CDR1 and CDR2: SGHTA, FQGTGA. V lost 4 bases and J 0 bases, leaving 11 bases between the germline ends. The CDR3 region has the DNA TGTGCCAGCAGCTCATTAGCAAGGAGCACAGATACGCAGTATTTT. It encodes CASSSLARSTDTQYF.

The gene calls are TRBV6-6 and TRBJ2-4; perhaps TRBD2 as D (5 bases). V dropped 7 bases and J dropped 0 bases, with 16 bases sitting between them. CDR1 and CDR2 from the germline V gene are MNHNY and SVGAGI (reference sequence). The CDR3 is made up of 16 amino acids. CDR3 DNA sequence: TGTGCCAGCACACCCCTGGGGAGTATAGCCAAAAACATTCAGTACTTC. Encoded protein: CASTPLGSIAKNIQYF.

Only a few counts were recorded for this clonotype. The chain couples TRBV12-3 or TRBV12-4 to TRBJ2-5; D unresolved. The V gene lost 5 bases and the J gene lost 7 bases, with 17 bases spanning the gap. The CDR3 extends over 14 amino acids. CDR3 nucleotide sequence: TGTGCCAGCAGTCAAGGCTACCTAATAGGGACCCAGTACTTC. It codes for CASSQGYLIGTQYF.

The table lists this clonotype with a few counts. V gene TRBV2 combines with J gene TRBJ2-2; D is ambiguous. The CDR3 consists of 13 residues. CDR1 is SNHLY, CDR2 FYNNEI, per germline. V lost 5 bases and J 3 bases, leaving 7 bases between the germline ends. This CDR3 reads CASSPRYTGELFF. For the CDR3, the DNA is TGTGCCAGCAGTCCCAGATACACCGGGGAGCTGTTTTTT.

This clonotype was recorded a few times. The CDR3 nucleotides are TGTGCCAGCCTCCCGGAGGCCACGAACTATGGCTACACCTTC. This gives the protein CASLPEATNYGYTF. The chain recombines TRBV7-2 with TRBJ1-2; D remains ambiguous. Germline CDR1 SGHTA, CDR2 FQGNSA. The CDR3 runs 14 residues. Trimming took off 8 bases at V and 2 bases at J, with 15 bases between the two ends.

V is TRBV29-1 and J is TRBJ1-3; perhaps TRBD1 as D (5 bases). This CDR3 is built from 13 residues. CDR1 and CDR2 (germline): SQVTM, ANQGSEA. V lost 3 bases and J lost 2, with 8 bases in between. Written as DNA, the CDR3 is TGCAGCGTTGAGTCGGGGGCTGGAAACACCATATATTTT. This codes for CSVESGAGNTIYF.

The V call is TRBV5-6, the J call TRBJ2-5, with 11 bases matching TRBD1. Germline V gene data show CDR1 as SGHDT and CDR2 as YYEEEE. Germline trimming cut 0 bases from V and 4 bases from J; bases unmatched to any gene: 5. The CDR3 sequence is 16 residues long. The CDR3 region has the DNA TGTGCCAGCAGCTTGGTTGGACAGGGGGCGGGAGAGACCCAGTACTTC. Protein: CASSLVGQGAGETQYF.